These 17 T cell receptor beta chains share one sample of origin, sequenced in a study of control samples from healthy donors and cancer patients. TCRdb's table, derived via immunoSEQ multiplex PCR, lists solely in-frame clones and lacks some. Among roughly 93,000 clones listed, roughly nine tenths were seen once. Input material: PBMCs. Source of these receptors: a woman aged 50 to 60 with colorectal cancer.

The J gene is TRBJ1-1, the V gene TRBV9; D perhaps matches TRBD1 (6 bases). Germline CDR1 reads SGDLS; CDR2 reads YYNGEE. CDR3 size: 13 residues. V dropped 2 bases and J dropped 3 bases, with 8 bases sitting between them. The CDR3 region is CASSVGQHTEAFF. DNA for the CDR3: TGTGCCAGCAGCGTCGGACAGCACACTGAAGCTTTCTTT.

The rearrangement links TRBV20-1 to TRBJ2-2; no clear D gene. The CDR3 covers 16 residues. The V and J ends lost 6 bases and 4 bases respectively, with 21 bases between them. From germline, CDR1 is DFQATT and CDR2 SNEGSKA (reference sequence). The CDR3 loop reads CSASRINAYFTGELFF. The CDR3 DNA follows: TGCAGTGCCAGTAGAATTAATGCGTACTTCACCGGGGAGCTGTTTTTT.

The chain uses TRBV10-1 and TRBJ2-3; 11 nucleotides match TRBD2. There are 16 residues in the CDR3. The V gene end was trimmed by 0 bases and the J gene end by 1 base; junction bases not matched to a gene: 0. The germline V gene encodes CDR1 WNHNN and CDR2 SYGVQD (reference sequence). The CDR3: CASSESTSGGTDTQYF. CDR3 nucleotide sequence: TGCGCCAGCAGTGAGTCGACTAGCGGGGGCACAGATACGCAGTATTTT.

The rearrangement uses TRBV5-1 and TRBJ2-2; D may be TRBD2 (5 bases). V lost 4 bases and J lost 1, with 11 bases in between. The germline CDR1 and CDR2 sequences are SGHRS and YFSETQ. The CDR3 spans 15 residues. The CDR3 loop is CASSPARVNTGELFF. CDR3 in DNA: TGCGCCAGCAGCCCCGCGAGGGTGAACACCGGGGAGCTGTTTTTT.

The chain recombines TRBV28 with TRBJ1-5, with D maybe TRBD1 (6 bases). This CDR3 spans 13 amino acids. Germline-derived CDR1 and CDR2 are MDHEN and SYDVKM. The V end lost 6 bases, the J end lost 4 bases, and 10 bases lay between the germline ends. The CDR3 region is CASSLDRNQPQHF. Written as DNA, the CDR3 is TGTGCCAGCAGCCTGGACAGAAATCAGCCCCAGCATTTT.

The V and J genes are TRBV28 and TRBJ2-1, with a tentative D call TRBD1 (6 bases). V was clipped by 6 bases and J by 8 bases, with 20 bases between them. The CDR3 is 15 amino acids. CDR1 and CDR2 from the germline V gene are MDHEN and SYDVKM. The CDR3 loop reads CASRRGRTVHDEQFF. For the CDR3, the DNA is TGTGCCAGCAGACGCGGACGGACAGTTCATGATGAGCAGTTCTTC.

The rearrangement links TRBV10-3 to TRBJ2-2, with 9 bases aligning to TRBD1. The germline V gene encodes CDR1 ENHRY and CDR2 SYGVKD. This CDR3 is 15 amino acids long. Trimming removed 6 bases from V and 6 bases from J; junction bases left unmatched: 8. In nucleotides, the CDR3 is TGTGCCATCAGGAAGACGACAGGGGGTCCCGGGGAGCTGTTTTTT. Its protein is CAIRKTTGGPGELFF.

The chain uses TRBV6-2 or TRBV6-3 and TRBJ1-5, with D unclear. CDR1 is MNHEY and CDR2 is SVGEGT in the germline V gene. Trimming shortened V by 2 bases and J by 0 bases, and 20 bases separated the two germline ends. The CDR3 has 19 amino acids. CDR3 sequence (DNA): TGTGCCAGCAGTTACCCCCTGGTAAGGAGAGGATTTAGCAATCAGCCCCAGCATTTT. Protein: CASSYPLVRRGFSNQPQHF.

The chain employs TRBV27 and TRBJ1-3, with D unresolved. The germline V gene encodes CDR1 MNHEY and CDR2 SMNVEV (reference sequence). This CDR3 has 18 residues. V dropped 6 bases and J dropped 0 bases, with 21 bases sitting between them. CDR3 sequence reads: CASSAYPPSVRSGNTIYF. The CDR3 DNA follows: TGTGCCAGCAGCGCATATCCCCCTTCCGTCCGCTCTGGAAACACCATATATTTT.

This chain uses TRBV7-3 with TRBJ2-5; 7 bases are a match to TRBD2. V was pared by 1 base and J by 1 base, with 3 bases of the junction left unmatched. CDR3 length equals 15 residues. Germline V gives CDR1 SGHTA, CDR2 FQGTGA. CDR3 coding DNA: TGTGCCAGCAGCTTAAGAGCGGGGACCCAAGAGACCCAGTACTTC. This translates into CASSLRAGTQETQYF. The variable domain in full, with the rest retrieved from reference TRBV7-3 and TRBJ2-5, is GAGVSQTPSNKVTEKGKYVELRCDPISGHTALYWYRQSLGQGPEFLIYFQGTGAADDSGLPNDRFFAVRPEGSVSTLKIQRTERGDSAVYLCASSLRAGTQETQYFGPGTRLLVL.

The CDR3 loop is CASSLGGVTYNSPLHF. The CDR3 region has the DNA TGTGCCAGCAGCTTGGGAGGGGTCACCTATAATTCACCCCTCCACTTT. The chain uses TRBV5-5 and TRBJ1-6, with D tentatively TRBD1 (5 bases). V was cut by 0 bases and J by 2 bases, with 9 bases left in between. Germline CDR1 reads SGHKS; CDR2 reads YYEKEE (reference sequence). The CDR3 runs to 16 residues. Using reference TRBV5-5 and TRBJ1-6 for the parts outside the CDR3, the full variable domain is DAGVTQSPTHLIKTRGQQVTLRCSPISGHKSVSWYQQVLGQGPQFIFQYYEKEERGRGNFPDRFSARQFPNYSSELNVNALLLGDSALYLCASSLGGVTYNSPLHFGNGTRLTVT.

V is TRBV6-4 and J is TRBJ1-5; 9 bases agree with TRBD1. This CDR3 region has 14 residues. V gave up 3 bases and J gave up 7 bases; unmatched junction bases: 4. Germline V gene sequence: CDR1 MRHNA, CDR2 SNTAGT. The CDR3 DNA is TGTGCCAGCAGTGAGGGACAGGGCCGACAGCCCCAGCATTTT. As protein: CASSEGQGRQPQHF.

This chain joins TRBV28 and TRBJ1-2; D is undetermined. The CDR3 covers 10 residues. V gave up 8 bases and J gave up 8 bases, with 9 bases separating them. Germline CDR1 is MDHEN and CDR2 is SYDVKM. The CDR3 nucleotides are TGTGCCAGCGAAGGCTACGGCTACACCTTC. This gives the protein CASEGYGYTF.

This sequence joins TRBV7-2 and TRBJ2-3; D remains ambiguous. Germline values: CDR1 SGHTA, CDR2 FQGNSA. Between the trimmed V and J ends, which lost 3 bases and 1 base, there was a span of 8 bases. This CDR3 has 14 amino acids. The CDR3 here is CASSFAKGTDTQYF. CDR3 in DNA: TGTGCCAGCAGCTTTGCGAAGGGCACAGATACGCAGTATTTT.

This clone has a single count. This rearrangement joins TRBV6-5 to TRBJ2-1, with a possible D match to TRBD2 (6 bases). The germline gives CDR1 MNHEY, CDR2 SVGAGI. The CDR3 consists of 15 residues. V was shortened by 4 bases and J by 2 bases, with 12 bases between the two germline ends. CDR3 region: CASSWTEGTYNEQFF. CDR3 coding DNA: TGTGCCAGCAGTTGGACGGAGGGAACCTACAATGAGCAGTTCTTC.

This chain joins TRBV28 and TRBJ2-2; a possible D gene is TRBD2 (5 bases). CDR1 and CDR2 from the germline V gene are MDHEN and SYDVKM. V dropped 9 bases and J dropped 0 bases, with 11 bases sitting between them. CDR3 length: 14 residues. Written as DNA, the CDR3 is TGTGCCAGTGAAAGCGGCGCGAACACCGGGGAGCTGTTTTTT. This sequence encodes CASESGANTGELFF.

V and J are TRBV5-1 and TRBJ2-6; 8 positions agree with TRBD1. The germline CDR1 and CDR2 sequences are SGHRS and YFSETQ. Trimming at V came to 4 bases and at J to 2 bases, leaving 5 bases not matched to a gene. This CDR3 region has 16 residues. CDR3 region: CASSKDRAPGANVLTF. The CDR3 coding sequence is TGCGCCAGCAGCAAGGACAGGGCCCCTGGGGCCAACGTCCTGACTTTC.